This T cell receptor beta chain was found in a study of T cells in localized non-small cell lung cancer. Assay: immunoSEQ multiplex PCR; the TCRdb copy retains only in-frame clones and omits some. This table has 9,000 or so clones, roughly 94% appearing once. This CDR3 contains 17 residues. Germline V gene lookup returns CDR1 SGDLS and CDR2 YYNGEE. After removal of 0 bases from V and 4 bases from J, the junction contained 9 bases not matched to a gene. This rearrangement joins TRBV9 to TRBJ1-2; TRBD1 matches at 10 bases. The sample in question was peripheral blood, obtained before any cancer treatment. This clonotype originated in a woman aged 35 to 70 with stage I squamous cell lung carcinoma. The CDR3 DNA reads as TGTGCCAGCAGCGTAGGAATGTCGGGACAGGGGTTCTATGGCTACACCTTC. Protein sequence: CASSVGMSGQGFYGYTF.